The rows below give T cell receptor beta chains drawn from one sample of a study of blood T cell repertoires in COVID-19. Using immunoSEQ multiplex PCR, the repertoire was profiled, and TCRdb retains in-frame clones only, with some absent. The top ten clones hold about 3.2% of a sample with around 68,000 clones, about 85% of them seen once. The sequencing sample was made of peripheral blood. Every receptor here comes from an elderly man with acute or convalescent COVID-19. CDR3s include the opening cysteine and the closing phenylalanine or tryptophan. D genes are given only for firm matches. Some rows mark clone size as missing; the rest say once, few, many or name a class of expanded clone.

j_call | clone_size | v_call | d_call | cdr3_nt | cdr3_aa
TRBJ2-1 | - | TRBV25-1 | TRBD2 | TGTGCCAGCAGTGTACTAGCGGGAGCTTCTGAGCAGTTCTTC | CASSVLAGASEQFF
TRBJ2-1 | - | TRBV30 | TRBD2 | TGTGCCTGGAGGGGGGGGTCCTACAATGAGCAGTTCTTC | CAWRGGSYNEQFF
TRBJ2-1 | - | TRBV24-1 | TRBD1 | TGTGCCACCAGTGATCCAGGGGGCTCCTACAATGAGCAGTTCTTC | CATSDPGGSYNEQFF
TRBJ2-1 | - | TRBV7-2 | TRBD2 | TGTGCCAGCAGCTTAGTGGGCGGGAGGCTTAACAATGAGCAGTTCTTC | CASSLVGGRLNNEQFF
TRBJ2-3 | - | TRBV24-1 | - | TGTGCCACCGGCTCTCGGGGGACAGATACGCAGTATTTT | CATGSRGTDTQYF
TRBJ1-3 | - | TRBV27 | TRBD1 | TGTGCCAGCAGTTCCTACAGGGGGTCTGGAAACACCATATATTTT | CASSSYRGSGNTIYF
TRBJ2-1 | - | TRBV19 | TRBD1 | TGTGCCAGTAGTCGCGGACAGGGTAGGACCTACAATGAGCAGTTCTTC | CASSRGQGRTYNEQFF
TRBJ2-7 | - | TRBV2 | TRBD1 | TGTGCCAGCATGACCCAACCGGGACAGGCTTACGGGCAGTACTTC | CASMTQPGQAYGQYF
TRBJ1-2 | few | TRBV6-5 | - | TGTGCCAGTCATAGCAACTATGGCTACACCTTC | CASHSNYGYTF
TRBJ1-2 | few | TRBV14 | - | TGTGCCAGCAGCCAAGACGGCGTTATCCGGGGTGGTTACACCTTC | CASSQDGVIRGGYTF
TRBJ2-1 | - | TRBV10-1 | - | TGCGCCAGCAGTGAGGTCCGCCAGGCCACCGGCCATGAGCAGTTCTTC | CASSEVRQATGHEQFF
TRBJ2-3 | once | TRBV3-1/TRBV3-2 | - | TGTGCCAGCAGCCAAGACCCAGGGGCTTACGATACGCAGTATTTT | CASSQDPGAYDTQYF
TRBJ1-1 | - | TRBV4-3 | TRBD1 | TGCGCCAGCAGCCAGGGCAAACAGGGGGCGCGTACTGAAGCTTTCTTT | CASSQGKQGARTEAFF
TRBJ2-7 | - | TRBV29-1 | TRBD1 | TGCAGCGCTGGGAACAGGGGAAGGGAGCAGTACTTC | CSAGNRGREQYF
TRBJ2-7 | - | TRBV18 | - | TGTGCCACTACAGGGTCCTCCTACGAGCAGTACTTC | CATTGSSYEQYF
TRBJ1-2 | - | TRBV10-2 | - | TGCGCCAGCAGTGTGGCCCCGGAGGGAACAGGTGGCTACACCTTC | CASSVAPEGTGGYTF
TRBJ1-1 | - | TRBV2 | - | TGTGCCAGCACCGGGACGGGGAGGACTGAAGCTTTCTTT | CASTGTGRTEAFF
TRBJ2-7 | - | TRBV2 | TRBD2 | TGTGCCAGCAGTGAAGCGCTTCAGAGCGGGAGGGCCGGCTACGAGCAGTACTTC | CASSEALQSGRAGYEQYF
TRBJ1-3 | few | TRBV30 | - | TGTGCCTGGAGTGTGGGCAGGGCCTCTGGAAACACCATATATTTT | CAWSVGRASGNTIYF
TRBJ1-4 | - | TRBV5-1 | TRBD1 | TGCGCCAGCAGCAGAGGGGACAGAGCAACTAATGAAAAACTGTTTTTT | CASSRGDRATNEKLFF
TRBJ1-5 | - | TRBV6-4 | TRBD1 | TGTGCCAGCACCACGCACAGGGGATGCAATCAGCCCCAGCATTTT | CASTTHRGCNQPQHF
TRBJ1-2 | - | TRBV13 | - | TGTGCCAGCAGCTTGCAGGGTAGGGTAGGCTACACCTTC | CASSLQGRVGYTF
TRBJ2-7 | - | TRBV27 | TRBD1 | TGTGCCAGCAGGGCCGGGACAGGTACCTACGAGCAGTACTTC | CASRAGTGTYEQYF
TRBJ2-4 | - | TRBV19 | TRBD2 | TGTGCCAGTAGTCGACAGGTACTAGCGGGAGGCTACAAAAACATTCAGTACTTC | CASSRQVLAGGYKNIQYF
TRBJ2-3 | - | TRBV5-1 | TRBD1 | TGCGCCAGCAGCTGGACGGGACAGGGGGCGACAGATACGCAGTATTTT | CASSWTGQGATDTQYF
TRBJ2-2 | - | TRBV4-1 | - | TGCGCCAGCAGCCACAAACTCGGGGGTGCCGCTGGCACCGGGGAGCTGTTTTTT | CASSHKLGGAAGTGELFF
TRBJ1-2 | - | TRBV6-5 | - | TGTGCCAGCAGTTATTTCCGGAACAGTGAGGGCTACACCTTC | CASSYFRNSEGYTF
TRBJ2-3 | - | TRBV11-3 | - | TGTGCCAGCAGCTTCACGGCAGATACGCAGTATTTT | CASSFTADTQYF
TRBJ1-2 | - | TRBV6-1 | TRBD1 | TGTGCCAGCAGTCCCAGGGGGTTTGCTGGCTACACCTTC | CASSPRGFAGYTF
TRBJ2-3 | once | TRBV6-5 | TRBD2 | TGTGCCAGCAGTTCTCTCCTAGCGGGAGTGGCAGATACGCAGTATTTT | CASSSLLAGVADTQYF
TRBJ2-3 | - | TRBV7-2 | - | TGTGCCAGCACGGAGGCTAGCATGAGAGATACGCAGTATTTT | CASTEASMRDTQYF
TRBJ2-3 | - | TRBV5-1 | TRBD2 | TGCGCCAGCAGCGCAGGACTAGCGGGAGTAGCTCGTACGCAGTATTTT | CASSAGLAGVARTQYF
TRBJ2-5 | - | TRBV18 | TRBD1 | TGTGCCAGCACGCCGTTGGGGACAGGGGGCGAGACCCAGTACTTC | CASTPLGTGGETQYF
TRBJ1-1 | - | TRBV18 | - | TGTGCCAGCTCACCAAATCTAGGGGCGGACACTGAAGCTTTCTTT | CASSPNLGADTEAFF
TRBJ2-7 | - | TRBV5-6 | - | TGTGCCAGCAGCTTGGGGCAGGGGTACTACGAGCAGTACTTC | CASSLGQGYYEQYF
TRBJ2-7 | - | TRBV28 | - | TGTGCCAGCAGTTTCCAGGGGCTACAACACTTC | CASSFQGLQHF